This passage covers 19 T cell receptor beta chains from one sample sequenced in a study of T cells in Graves' hyperthyroidism and ophthalmopathy. TCR beta CDR3 region amplification was performed from RNA transcripts. RT-PCR in the first round (using the HTBI primer set) targeted the TCR CDR3. TCRdb processed the multiplex PCR reads anew with MiXCR; each CDR3 protein has one entry. The table lists around 300,000 distinct CDR3 sequences, 15% to 20% of them singletons. The sample comprised blood. All receptors derive from a man between 45 and 60 years old with Graves' ophthalmopathy.

V gene TRBV6-1 combines with J gene TRBJ2-1; D may be TRBD2 (6 bases). V lost 6 bases, J lost 2 bases, and 14 bases lay in between. CDR3 length equals 15 residues. Germline V gene lookup returns CDR1 MNHNS and CDR2 SASEGT. The CDR3 DNA sequence: TGTGCCAGCAGCAGAAGCGGGCCTCCCTACAATGAGCAGTTCTTC. Translated, it gives CASSRSGPPYNEQFF.

V is TRBV5-5 and J is TRBJ1-5; D not resolved. Trimming took 0 bases from V and 0 from J, leaving 13 bases between them. This CDR3 is built from 17 residues. The germline V gene encodes CDR1 SGHKS and CDR2 YYEKEE (reference sequence). CDR3 residues: CASSLAPGYDSNQPQHF. The CDR3 nucleotides read TGTGCCAGCAGCTTGGCCCCAGGTTACGATAGCAATCAGCCCCAGCATTTT.

In its sample, this clonotype was seen many times. The rearrangement joins TRBV28 to TRBJ2-3, with D unresolved. The V and J ends lost 4 bases and 3 bases respectively, with 14 bases between them. The CDR3 has 15 amino acids. The germline V gene encodes CDR1 MDHEN and CDR2 SYDVKM. DNA of the CDR3: TGTGCCAGCAGTTCCGGGCCGCATACAACAGATACGCAGTATTTT. Translated, it gives CASSSGPHTTDTQYF.

The rearrangement links TRBV19 to TRBJ2-1; 10 bases align to TRBD1. The V segment lost 5 bases and the J segment 9 bases; nucleotides outside the gene matches: 7. The germline gives CDR1 LNHDA, CDR2 SQIVND (reference sequence). The CDR3 covers 14 residues. The chain's CDR3 is CASSPRQGAGEQFF. The DNA for the CDR3 is TGTGCCAGTAGTCCAAGACAGGGGGCAGGTGAGCAGTTCTTC.

CDR3 loop: CASTTNNEQYF. The CDR3 region has the DNA TGTGCCAGCACCACCAACAACGAGCAGTACTTC. The J gene is TRBJ2-7, the V gene TRBV5-5, with D hard to call. This CDR3 comprises 11 residues. The germline V gene has CDR1 SGHKS and CDR2 YYEKEE (reference sequence). The V end was cut by 6 bases, the J end by 5 bases, with 9 bases between. Together with reference TRBV5-5 and TRBJ2-7, the CDR3 gives the full variable domain: DAGVTQSPTHLIKTRGQQVTLRCSPISGHKSVSWYQQVLGQGPQFIFQYYEKEERGRGNFPDRFSARQFPNYSSELNVNALLLGDSALYLCASTTNNEQYFGPGTRLTVT.

This clonotype showed up just a few times. V gene TRBV5-5 combines with J gene TRBJ1-2, with D possibly matching TRBD1 (5 bases). The CDR3 runs to 14 residues. Trimming removed 2 bases at V and 2 bases at J, with 10 bases between. CDR1 SGHKS and CDR2 YYEKEE come from the germline V gene (reference sequence). The CDR3 spells CASSFSDTNYGYTF. DNA of the CDR3: TGTGCCAGCAGCTTCTCGGACACCAACTATGGCTACACCTTC.

The sample holds many counts of this clonotype. The chain employs TRBV20-1 and TRBJ1-1; weak D call: TRBD1 (5 bases). Trimming took off 6 bases at V and 1 base at J, with 15 bases between the two ends. Germline CDR1 and CDR2: DFQATT and SNEGSKA (reference sequence). The CDR3 totals 14 residues. CDR3 nucleotides: TGCAGTGCCGAAGTCAGGGCGGGGAACACTGAAGCTTTCTTT. Its translation is CSAEVRAGNTEAFF.

As concerns this clonotype: The junction shows a germline mismatch at one end, possibly a read error. This chain links TRBV5-4 with TRBJ2-1; 11 nucleotides agree with TRBD2. The germline V gene encodes CDR1 SGHNT and CDR2 YYREEE (reference sequence). This CDR3 spans 15 amino acids. The CDR3 coding sequence is TGTGCCGGCAGCCTACTAGCGGGAGATATGGATGAGCAGTTCTTC. Amino acids: CAGSLLAGDMDEQFF.

The table lists this clonotype with many counts. The chain recombines TRBV11-1 with TRBJ2-2, with D possibly matching TRBD2 (6 bases). In germline, CDR1 is SGHAT, CDR2 FQDESV (reference sequence). CDR3 length: 15 amino acids. V lost 6 bases to trimming and J lost 5 bases, with 16 bases between them. The CDR3 region is CASSHTAGFTGELFF. The CDR3 DNA reads as TGTGCCAGCAGTCACACGGCGGGGTTTACCGGGGAGCTGTTTTTT.

The chain recombines TRBV11-2 with TRBJ1-6; D remains ambiguous. The CDR3 is made up of 15 amino acids. V gave up 4 bases and J gave up 0 bases, with 7 bases separating them. Germline values: CDR1 SGHAT, CDR2 FQNNGV. CDR3 region: CASSSRNSYNSPLHF. The CDR3 nucleotides read TGTGCCAGCAGCTCCAGGAACTCCTATAATTCACCCCTCCACTTT.

This clonotype was recorded at least ten times. This rearrangement joins TRBV5-1 to TRBJ2-3; no reliable D call. The germline V and J ends were trimmed by 5 bases and 5 bases, with 12 bases remaining between them. In germline, CDR1 is SGHRS, CDR2 YFSETQ. The CDR3 is 13 residues long. The CDR3 coding sequence is TGCGCCAGCAGTGACTCTTGGGGAGATACGCAGTATTTT. This translates into CASSDSWGDTQYF.

The V call is TRBV12-3 or TRBV12-4, the J call TRBJ1-1; 8 bases map to TRBD1. This CDR3 spans 14 amino acids. With V trimmed by 8 bases and J by 1 base, 6 bases remained unmatched. The CDR3 loop is CASVQGGWNTEAFF. The DNA of the CDR3 is TGTGCCAGCGTACAGGGGGGTTGGAACACTGAAGCTTTCTTT.

This chain uses TRBV18 with TRBJ2-2; D gene uncertain. V was pared by 0 bases and J by 3 bases, with 5 bases between. The CDR3 consists of 14 residues. From germline, CDR1 is KGHSH and CDR2 LQKENI. Written as DNA, the CDR3 is TGTGCCAGCTCACCACCCCGAGACACCGGGGAGCTGTTTTTT. Protein sequence: CASSPPRDTGELFF.

At least ten counts were recorded for this clonotype. V gene TRBV5-1 combines with J gene TRBJ2-3; maybe TRBD1 (5 bases). This CDR3 has 19 residues. Germline V gene lookup returns CDR1 SGHRS and CDR2 YFSETQ. Trimming pared 3 bases from V and 0 bases from J, leaving 23 bases between. CDR3 DNA sequence: TGCGCCAGCAGCTCCGGAGAATCTCCAGGGCCTCGCAGCACAGATACGCAGTATTTT. Translation: CASSSGESPGPRSTDTQYF.

This clonotype was counted at least ten times. V is TRBV3-1 and J is TRBJ2-1, with D maybe TRBD2 (5 bases). V was clipped by 2 bases and J by 7 bases, with 6 bases between them. CDR3 length: 12 amino acids. The V gene's germline CDR1 is LGHDT and CDR2 YNNKEL (reference sequence). The CDR3 here is CASSQRGNEQFF. CDR3 DNA: TGTGCCAGCAGCCAAAGAGGGAATGAGCAGTTCTTC.

This clonotype was detected ten times or more. The chain couples TRBV2 to TRBJ2-7; D is possibly TRBD2 (6 bases). Trimming removed 5 bases from V and 4 bases from J, with 15 bases in between. This CDR3 region has 14 residues. CDR1 and CDR2 from the germline V gene are SNHLY and FYNNEI. CDR3 sequence: CASSWGVPRYEQYF. DNA of the CDR3: TGTGCCAGCAGTTGGGGGGTTCCCCGATACGAGCAGTACTTC.

This clonotype was seen at least ten times. This CDR3 reads CASSRTSGNVETQYF. The CDR3 nucleotides are TGTGCCAGCAGCCGGACTAGCGGGAATGTGGAGACCCAGTACTTC. This chain links TRBV7-2 with TRBJ2-5; TRBD2 matches 12 bases. V gave up 5 bases and J gave up 5 bases; unmatched junction bases: 6. In germline, CDR1 is SGHTA, CDR2 FQGNSA. The CDR3 consists of 15 residues.

The rearrangement links TRBV9 to TRBJ1-4; D is possibly TRBD1 (6 bases). CDR3 length equals 14 residues. V shed 0 bases and J shed 4 bases, with 7 bases lying between them. Germline lookup yields CDR1 SGDLS and CDR2 YYNGEE. The CDR3 DNA reads TGTGCCAGCAGCGTAGGGACAGATAATGAAAAACTGTTTTTT. Protein product: CASSVGTDNEKLFF.

V gene TRBV7-3 combines with J gene TRBJ2-2; 7 bases agree with TRBD1. Germline CDR1 SGHTA, CDR2 FQGTGA. This CDR3 comprises 15 residues. With V trimmed by 1 base and J by 6 bases, 5 bases remained unmatched. The chain's CDR3 is CASSLRSQGAGELFF. The CDR3 DNA is TGTGCCAGCAGCTTAAGGTCGCAGGGGGCCGGGGAGCTGTTTTTT.